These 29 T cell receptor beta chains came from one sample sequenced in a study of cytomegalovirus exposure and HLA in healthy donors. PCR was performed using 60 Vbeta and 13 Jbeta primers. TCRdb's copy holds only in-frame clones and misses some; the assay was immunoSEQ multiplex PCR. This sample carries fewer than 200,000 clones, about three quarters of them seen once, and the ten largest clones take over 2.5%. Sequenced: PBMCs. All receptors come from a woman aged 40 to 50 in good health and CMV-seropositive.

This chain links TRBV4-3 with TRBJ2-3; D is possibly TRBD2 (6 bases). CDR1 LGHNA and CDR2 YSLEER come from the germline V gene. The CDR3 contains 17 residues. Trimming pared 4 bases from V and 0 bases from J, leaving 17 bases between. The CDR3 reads CASSLQRIAASTDTQYF. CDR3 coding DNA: TGCGCCAGCAGCCTCCAACGGATAGCGGCTAGCACAGATACGCAGTATTTT.

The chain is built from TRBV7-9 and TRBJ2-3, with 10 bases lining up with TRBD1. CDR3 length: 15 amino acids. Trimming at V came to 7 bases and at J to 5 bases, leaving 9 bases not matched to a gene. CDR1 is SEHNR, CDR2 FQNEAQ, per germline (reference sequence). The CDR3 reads CASTAGTGVQDTQYF. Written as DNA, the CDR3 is TGTGCCAGCACCGCCGGGACAGGGGTACAAGATACGCAGTATTTT.

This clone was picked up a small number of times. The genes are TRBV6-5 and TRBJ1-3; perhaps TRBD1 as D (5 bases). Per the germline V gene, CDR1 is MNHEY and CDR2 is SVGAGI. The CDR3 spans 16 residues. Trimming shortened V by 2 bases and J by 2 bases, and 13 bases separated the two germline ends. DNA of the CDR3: TGTGCCAGCAGTTACACGGGGGGGGGTACTGGAAACACCATATATTTT. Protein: CASSYTGGGTGNTIYF.

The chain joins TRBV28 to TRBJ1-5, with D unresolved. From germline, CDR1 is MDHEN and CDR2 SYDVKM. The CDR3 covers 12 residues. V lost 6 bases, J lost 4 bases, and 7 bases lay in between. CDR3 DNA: TGTGCCAGCAGGCAAGCGAATCAGCCCCAGCATTTT. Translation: CASRQANQPQHF.

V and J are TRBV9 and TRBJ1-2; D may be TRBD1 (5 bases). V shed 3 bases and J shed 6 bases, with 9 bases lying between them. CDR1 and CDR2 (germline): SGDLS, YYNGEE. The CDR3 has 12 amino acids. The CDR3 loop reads CASSDPGNGYTF. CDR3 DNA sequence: TGTGCCAGCAGCGATCCAGGGAATGGCTACACCTTC.

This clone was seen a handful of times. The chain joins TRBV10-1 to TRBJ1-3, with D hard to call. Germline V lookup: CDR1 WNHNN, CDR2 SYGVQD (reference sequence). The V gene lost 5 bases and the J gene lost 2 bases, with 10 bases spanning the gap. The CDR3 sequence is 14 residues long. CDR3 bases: TGCGCCAGCAGTAATGGAGTTACTGGAAACACCATATATTTT. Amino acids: CASSNGVTGNTIYF.

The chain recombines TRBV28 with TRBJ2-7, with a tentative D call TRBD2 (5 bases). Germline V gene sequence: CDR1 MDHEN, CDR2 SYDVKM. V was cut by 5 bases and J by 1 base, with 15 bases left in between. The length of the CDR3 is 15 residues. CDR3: CASSRGFLGSYEQYF. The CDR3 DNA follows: TGTGCCAGCAGTAGAGGGTTCCTAGGGTCCTACGAGCAGTACTTC.

CDR3 region: CASGTGASYEQYF. CDR3 DNA: TGTGCCAGTGGGACGGGAGCTTCCTACGAGCAGTACTTC. The V and J genes are TRBV19 and TRBJ2-5, with a possible D match to TRBD2 (6 bases). TRBJ2-7 matches the DNA end more closely, so the J call is doubtful. This CDR3 region has 13 residues. From germline, CDR1 is LNHDA and CDR2 SQIVND (reference sequence).

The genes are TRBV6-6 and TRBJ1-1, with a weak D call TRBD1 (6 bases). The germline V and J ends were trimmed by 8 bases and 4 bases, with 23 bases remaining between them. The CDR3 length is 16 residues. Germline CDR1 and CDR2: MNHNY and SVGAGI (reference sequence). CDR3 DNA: TGTGCCAGCGCAACATCCGCGGGGGGCTGGGGCACTGAAGCTTTCTTT. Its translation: CASATSAGGWGTEAFF.

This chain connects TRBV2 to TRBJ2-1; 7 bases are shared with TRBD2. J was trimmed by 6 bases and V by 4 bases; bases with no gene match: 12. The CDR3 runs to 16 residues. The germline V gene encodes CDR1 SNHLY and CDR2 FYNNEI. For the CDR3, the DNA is TGTGCCAGCAGTGGTGTCCCCTCTAGCGGAAGCAATGAGCAGTTCTTC. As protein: CASSGVPSSGSNEQFF.

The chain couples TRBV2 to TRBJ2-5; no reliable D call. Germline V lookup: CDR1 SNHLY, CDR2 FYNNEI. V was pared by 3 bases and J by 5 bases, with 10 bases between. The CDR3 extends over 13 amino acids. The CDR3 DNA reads TGTGCCAGCAGTGAGTCGGTCCGGGAGACCCAGTACTTC. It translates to CASSESVRETQYF.

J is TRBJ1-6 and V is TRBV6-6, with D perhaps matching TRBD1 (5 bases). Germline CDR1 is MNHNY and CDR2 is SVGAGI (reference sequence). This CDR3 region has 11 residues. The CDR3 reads CAGGDNSPLHF. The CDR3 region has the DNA TGTGCGGGAGGGGATAATTCACCCCTCCACTTT.

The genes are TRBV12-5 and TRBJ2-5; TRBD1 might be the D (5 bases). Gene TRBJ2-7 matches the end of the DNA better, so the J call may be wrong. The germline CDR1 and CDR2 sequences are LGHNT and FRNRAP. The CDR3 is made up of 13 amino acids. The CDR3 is CASGTTVSYEQYF. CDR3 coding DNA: TGTGCTAGTGGAACGACAGTTTCCTACGAGCAGTACTTC.

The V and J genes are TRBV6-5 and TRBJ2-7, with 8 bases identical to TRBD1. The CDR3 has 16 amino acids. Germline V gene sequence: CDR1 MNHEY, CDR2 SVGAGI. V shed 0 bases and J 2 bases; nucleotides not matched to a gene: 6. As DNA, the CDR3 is TGTGCCAGCAGTTACTCGAGGACAGGGAAGGCCTACGAGCAGTACTTC. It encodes CASSYSRTGKAYEQYF.

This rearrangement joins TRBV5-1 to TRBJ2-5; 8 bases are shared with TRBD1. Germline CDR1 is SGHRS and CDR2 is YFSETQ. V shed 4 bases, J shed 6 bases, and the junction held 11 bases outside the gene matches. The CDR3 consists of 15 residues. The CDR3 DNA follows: TGCGCCAGCAGCGATACTGCAGGGGGCTTGAAGACCCAGTACTTC. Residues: CASSDTAGGLKTQYF.

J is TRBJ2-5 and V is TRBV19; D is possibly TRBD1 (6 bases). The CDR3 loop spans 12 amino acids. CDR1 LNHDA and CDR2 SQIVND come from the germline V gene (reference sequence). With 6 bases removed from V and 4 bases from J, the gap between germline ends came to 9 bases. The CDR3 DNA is TGTGCCAGTAGACAGGGTGCAGAGACCCAGTACTTC. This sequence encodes CASRQGAETQYF.

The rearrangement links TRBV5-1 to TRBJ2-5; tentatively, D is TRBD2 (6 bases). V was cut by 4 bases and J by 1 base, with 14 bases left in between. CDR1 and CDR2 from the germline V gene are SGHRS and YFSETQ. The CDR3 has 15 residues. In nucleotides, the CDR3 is TGCGCCAGCAGCCGGGGGAACATACCCCAAGAGACCCAGTACTTC. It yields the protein CASSRGNIPQETQYF.

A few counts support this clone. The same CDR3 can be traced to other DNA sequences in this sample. CDR3 loop: CASSRQTYNSPLHF. In nucleotides, the CDR3 is TGTGCCAGTAGTCGGCAGACTTATAATTCACCCCTCCACTTT. The J gene is TRBJ1-6, the V gene TRBV19; no firm D call. V lost 5 bases to trimming and J lost 4 bases, with 9 bases between them. The CDR3 runs to 14 residues. The germline CDR1 and CDR2 sequences are LNHDA and SQIVND (reference sequence).

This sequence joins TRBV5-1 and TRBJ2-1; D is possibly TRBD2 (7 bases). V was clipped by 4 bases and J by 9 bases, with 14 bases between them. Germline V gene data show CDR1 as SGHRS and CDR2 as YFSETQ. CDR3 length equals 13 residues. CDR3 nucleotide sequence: TGCGCCAGCAGCCAACTTGGGGGGGCTGAGCAGTTCTTC. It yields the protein CASSQLGGAEQFF.

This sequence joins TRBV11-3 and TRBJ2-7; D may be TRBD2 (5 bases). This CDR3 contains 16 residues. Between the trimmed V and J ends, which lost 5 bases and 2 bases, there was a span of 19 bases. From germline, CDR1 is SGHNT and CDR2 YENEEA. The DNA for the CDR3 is TGTGCCAGCAGCACCCGGGAAGGGCCAGGAGCCTACGAGCAGTACTTC. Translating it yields CASSTREGPGAYEQYF.

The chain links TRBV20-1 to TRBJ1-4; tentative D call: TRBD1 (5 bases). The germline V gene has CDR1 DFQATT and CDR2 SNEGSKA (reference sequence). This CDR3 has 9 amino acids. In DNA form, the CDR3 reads TGCCGGGGGGGTGAAAAACTGTTTTTT. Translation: CRGGEKLFF.

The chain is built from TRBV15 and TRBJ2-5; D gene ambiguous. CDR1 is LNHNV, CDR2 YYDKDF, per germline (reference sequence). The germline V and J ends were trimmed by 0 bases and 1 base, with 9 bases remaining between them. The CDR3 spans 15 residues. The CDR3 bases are TGTGCCACCAGCAGAGATTACTCCGTCCAAGAGACCCAGTACTTC. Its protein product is CATSRDYSVQETQYF.

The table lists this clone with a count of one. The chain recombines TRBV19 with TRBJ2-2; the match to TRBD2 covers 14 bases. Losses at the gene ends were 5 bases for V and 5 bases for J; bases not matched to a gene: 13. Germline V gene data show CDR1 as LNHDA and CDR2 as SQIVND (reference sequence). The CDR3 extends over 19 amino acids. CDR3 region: CASSSGLAGGRKSTGELFF. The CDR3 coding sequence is TGTGCCAGTAGTTCCGGACTAGCGGGGGGCCGTAAATCGACCGGGGAGCTGTTTTTT.

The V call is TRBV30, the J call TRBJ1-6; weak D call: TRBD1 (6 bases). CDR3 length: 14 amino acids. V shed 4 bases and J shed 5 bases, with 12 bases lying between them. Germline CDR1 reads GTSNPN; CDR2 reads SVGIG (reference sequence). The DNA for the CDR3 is TGTGCCTGGAACAGGGAGATCGATAATTCACCCCTCCACTTT. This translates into CAWNREIDNSPLHF.

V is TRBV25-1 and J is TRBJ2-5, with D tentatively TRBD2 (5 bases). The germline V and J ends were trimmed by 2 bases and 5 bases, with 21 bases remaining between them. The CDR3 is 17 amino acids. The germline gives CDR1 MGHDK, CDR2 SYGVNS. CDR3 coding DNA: TGTGCCAGCAGTGAAGGGTATAGGCTAGCTGGTACTGAGACCCAGTACTTC. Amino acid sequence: CASSEGYRLAGTETQYF.

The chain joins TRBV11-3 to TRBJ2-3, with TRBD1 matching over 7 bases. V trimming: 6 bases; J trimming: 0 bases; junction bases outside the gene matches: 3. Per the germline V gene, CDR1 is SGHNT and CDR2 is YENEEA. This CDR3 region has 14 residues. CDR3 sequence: CASSIQGSTDTQYF. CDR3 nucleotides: TGTGCCAGCAGTATACAGGGGAGCACAGATACGCAGTATTTT.

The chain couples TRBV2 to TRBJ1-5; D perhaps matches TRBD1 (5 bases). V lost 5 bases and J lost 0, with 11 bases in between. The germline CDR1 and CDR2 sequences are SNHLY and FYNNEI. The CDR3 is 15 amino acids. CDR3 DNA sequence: TGTGCCAGCAGTACCGGACAACTTAGCAATCAGCCCCAGCATTTT. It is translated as CASSTGQLSNQPQHF. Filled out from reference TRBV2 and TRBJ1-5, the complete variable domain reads EPEVTQTPSHQVTQMGQEVILRCVPISNHLYFYWYRQILGQKVEFLVSFYNNEISEKSEIFDDQFSVERPDGSNFTLKIRSTKLEDSAMYFCASSTGQLSNQPQHFGDGTRLSIL.

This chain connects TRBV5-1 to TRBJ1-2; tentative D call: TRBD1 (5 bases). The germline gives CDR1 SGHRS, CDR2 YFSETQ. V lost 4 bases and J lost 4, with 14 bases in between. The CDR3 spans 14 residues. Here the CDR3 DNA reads TGCGCCAGCAGCACTAAGACAGTGGGCTATGGCTACACCTTC. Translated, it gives CASSTKTVGYGYTF. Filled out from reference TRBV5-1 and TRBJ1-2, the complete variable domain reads KAGVTQTPRYLIKTRGQQVTLSCSPISGHRSVSWYQQTPGQGLQFLFEYFSETQRNKGNFPGRFSGRQFSNSRSEMNVSTLELGDSALYLCASSTKTVGYGYTFGSGTRLTVV.

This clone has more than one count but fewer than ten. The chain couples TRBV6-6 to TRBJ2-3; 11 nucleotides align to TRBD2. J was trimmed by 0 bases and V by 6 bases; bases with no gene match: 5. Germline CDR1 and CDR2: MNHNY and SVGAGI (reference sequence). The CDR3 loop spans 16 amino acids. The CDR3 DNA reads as TGTGCCAGCAGCCCCCCTAGCGGGGGGAGCACAGATACGCAGTATTTT. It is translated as CASSPPSGGSTDTQYF.